This T cell receptor beta chain stems from a study of CXCR3-negative and CXCR3-positive naive CD8 T cells (dated by TCRdb to about 2019). With regard to the full study: Roughly 150 million TRB reads were obtained in total, roughly 1.5 +/- 0.3 million reads per library. TRBV-TRBJ cluster analysis included naive subsets from a handful of donors and memory cells from 3 donors. Diversity and physicochemical repertoire analyses were performed on some eleven donors pooled from two independent experiments.

The CDR3 has 15 amino acids, counting the end cysteine and phenylalanine. There is no recorded DNA. As encoded in the germline V gene, CDR1 is SGDLS while CDR2 is YYNGEE. Data came from a NextSeq 550. The Human TCR Profiling Kit (MiLaboratory) was used to make UMI-labeled 5' RACE TRB cDNA libraries. cDNA synthesis used the entire amount of extracted RNA, and PCR amplification then used the entire amount of cDNA produced. The libraries were made side by side, with each library going through the same number of PCR cycles. The original pipeline was this. With a minimum of two reads required per UMI, MIGEC and MiXCR pulled out about 50,000 +/- 10,000 unique UMI-labeled TRB cDNA molecules from each library. On average, each library contained about 40,000 +/- 10,000 functional in-frame TRB CDR3 nucleotide clonotypes without stop codons. After each sample was downsampled to 5000 UMI-labeled TRB molecules, VDJtools was used to calculate diversity metrics such as normalized Shannon-Wiener and Chao1. Clonotype-size-weighted physicochemical properties of the central five CDR3 residues (interaction energy, strength, volume and Kidera factor 4) were computed in VDJtools. The reads were reprocessed in TCRdb, with one entry per CDR3 protein sequence and no accompanying DNA. TCRdb's processing, not the authors' own work, is the source of the V and J calls. This sample's listing comprises approximately 48,000 distinct CDR3 sequences. The ten biggest clones cover about 0.5% of the sample.

For each CD8+ T cell subset, flow sorting was done in triplicate, and some 300,000 cells per subset went directly into RLT lysis buffer. To keep memory contaminants out, a stringent definition of naive CD8+ T cells was applied: CD45RO-CCR7+CD27+CD95-. Peripheral blood mononuclear cells were isolated from buffy coats by standard density gradient centrifugation. Naive CXCR3-negative and CXCR3-positive CD8+ T cells were flow-sorted on a FACSAria III. Total RNA was extracted from sorted cells using an RNeasy Mini Kit. What the study reported, not specific to this receptor: Comparably high repertoire diversity was found in both naive subsets, whereas much lower repertoire diversity was found in memory CD8+ T cells. Because surface CD5, which is linked to self-reactivity in mice, was comparable between the naive subsets, TCR interaction strength was also inferred from the physicochemical properties of TRB CDR3s. TRB CDR3s from CXCR3-positive naive cells showed higher hydrophobicity (lower Kidera factor 4), lower energy, and higher strength and volume indices than CXCR3-negative naive cells. Naive CXCR3-negative and CXCR3-positive cells from the same donor showed similar TRBV-TRBJ usage, whereas memory cells showed distinct patterns. CXCR3 expression partially decreased after cryopreservation, so most assays used freshly isolated PBMCs.

To note about this clonotype: Which antigen it targets is not known.

The sequence was obtained from a human donor in good health. Some clones in this sample may be carry-over from other donors' samples. Sequences were obtained from naive CXCR3+ CD8+ T cells from blood. In the paper's terms, the cell subset or site label means: CD45RO-CCR7+CD27+CD95- naive CD8+ T cells expressing CXCR3 (TNR3+). Here the chain combines TRBV9 and TRBJ1-1. The CDR3 protein is CASSVVGSGNTEAFF.